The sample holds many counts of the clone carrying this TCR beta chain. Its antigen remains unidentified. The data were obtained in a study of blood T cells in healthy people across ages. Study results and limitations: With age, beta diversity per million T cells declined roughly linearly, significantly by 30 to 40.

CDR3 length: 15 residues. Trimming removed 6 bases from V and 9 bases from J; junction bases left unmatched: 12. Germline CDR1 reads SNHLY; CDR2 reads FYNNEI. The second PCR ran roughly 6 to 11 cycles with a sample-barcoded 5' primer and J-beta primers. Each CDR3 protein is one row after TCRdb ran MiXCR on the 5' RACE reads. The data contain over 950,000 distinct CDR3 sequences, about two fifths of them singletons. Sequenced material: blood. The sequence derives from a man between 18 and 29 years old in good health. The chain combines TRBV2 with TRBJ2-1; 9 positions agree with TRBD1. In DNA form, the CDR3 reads TGTGCCAGCAGCCCAAATAGTTGGACAGGGGTTGAGCAGTTCTTC. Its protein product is CASSPNSWTGVEQFF.